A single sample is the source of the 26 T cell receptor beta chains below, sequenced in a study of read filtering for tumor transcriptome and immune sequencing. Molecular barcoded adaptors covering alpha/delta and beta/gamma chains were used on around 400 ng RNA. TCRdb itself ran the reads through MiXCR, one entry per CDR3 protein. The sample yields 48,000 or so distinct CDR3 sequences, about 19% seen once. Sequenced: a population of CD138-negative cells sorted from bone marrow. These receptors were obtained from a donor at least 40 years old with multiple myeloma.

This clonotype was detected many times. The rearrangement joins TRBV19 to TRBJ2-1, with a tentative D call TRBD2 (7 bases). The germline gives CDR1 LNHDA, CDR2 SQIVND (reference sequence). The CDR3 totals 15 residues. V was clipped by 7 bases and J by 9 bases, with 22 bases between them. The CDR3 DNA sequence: TGTGCCAGTAAGGCGAGTCAGGGGTCGGGGGGTGAGCAGTTCTTC. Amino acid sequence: CASKASQGSGGEQFF.

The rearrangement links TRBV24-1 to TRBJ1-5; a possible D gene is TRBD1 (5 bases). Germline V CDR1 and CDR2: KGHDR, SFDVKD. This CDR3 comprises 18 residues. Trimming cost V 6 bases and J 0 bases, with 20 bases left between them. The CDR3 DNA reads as TGTGCCACCAGTTGGGTAGGCCAGGGAGGGTATAGCAATCAGCCCCAGCATTTT. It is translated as CATSWVGQGGYSNQPQHF.

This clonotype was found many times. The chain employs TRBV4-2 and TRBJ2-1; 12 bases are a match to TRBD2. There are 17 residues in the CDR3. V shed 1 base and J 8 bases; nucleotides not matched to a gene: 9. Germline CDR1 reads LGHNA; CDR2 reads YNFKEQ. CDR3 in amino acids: CASSQALAGGRVYEQFF. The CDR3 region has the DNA TGTGCCAGCAGCCAAGCGCTAGCGGGAGGGCGGGTCTATGAGCAGTTCTTC.

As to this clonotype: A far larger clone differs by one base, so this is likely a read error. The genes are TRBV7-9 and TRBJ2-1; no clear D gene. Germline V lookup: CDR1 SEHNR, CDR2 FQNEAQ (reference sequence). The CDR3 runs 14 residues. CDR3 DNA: TGTGCCAGCAGCAAGATGAGCTCCTACAATGAGCGGTTCTTC. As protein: CASSKMSSYNERFF.

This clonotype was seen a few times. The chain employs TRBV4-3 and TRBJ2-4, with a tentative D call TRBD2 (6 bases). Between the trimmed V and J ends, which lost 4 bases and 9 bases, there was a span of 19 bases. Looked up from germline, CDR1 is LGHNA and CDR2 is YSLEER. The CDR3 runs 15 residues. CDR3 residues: CASSPGKGGIVIQYF. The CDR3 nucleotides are TGCGCCAGCAGCCCTGGGAAGGGAGGTATAGTCATTCAGTACTTC.

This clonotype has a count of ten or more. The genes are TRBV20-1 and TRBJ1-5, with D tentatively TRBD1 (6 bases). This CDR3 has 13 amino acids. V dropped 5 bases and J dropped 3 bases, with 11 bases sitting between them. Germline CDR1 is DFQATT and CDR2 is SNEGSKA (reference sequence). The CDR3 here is CSAQQGPNQPQHF. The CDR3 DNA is TGCAGTGCTCAACAGGGTCCCAATCAGCCCCAGCATTTT.

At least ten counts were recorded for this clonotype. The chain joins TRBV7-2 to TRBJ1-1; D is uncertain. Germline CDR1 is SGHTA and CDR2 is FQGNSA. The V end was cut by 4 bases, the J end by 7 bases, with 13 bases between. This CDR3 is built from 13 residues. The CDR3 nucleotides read TGTGCCAGCAGCTCCCGATTTTGGGGTGAAGCTTTCTTT. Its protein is CASSSRFWGEAFF.

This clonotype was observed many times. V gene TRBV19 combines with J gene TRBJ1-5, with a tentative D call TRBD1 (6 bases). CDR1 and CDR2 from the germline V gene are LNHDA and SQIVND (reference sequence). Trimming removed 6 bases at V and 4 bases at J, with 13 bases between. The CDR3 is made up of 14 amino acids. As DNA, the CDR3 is TGTGCCAGTAGCAGGGGCCAGGGGAATCAGCCCCAGCATTTT. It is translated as CASSRGQGNQPQHF.

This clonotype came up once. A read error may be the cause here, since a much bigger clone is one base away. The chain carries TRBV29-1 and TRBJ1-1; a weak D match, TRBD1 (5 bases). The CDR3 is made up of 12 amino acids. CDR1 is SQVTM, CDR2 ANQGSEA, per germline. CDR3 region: CSVNKRGTEALF. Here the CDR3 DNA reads TGCAGCGTTAATAAGAGGGGCACTGAAGCTCTCTTT.

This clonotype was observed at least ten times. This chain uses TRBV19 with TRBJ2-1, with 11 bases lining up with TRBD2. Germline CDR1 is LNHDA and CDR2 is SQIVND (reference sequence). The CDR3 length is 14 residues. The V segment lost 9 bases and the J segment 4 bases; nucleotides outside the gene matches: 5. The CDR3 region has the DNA TGTGCCAGCACCACTAGCGGGGGATACAATGAGCAGTTCTTC. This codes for CASTTSGGYNEQFF.

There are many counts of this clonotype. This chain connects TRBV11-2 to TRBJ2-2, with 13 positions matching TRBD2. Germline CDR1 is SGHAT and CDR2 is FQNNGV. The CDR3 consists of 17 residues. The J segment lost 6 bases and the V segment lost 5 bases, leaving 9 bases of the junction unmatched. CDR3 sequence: CASSPPGLAGRAGELFF. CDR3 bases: TGTGCCAGCAGCCCGCCGGGACTAGCGGGGAGAGCCGGGGAGCTGTTTTTT.

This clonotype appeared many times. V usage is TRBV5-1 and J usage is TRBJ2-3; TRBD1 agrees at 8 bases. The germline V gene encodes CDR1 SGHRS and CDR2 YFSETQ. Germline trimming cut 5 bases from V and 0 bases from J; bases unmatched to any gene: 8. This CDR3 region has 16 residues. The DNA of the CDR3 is TGCGCCAGCAGTGGGGACAGGACATCTAGCACAGATACGCAGTATTTT. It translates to CASSGDRTSSTDTQYF.

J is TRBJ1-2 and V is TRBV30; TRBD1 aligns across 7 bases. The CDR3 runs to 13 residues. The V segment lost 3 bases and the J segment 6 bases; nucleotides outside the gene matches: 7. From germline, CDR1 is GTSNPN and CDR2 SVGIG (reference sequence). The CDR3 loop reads CAWSLGQGDGYTF. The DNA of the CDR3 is TGTGCCTGGAGCCTGGGGCAGGGGGATGGCTACACCTTC. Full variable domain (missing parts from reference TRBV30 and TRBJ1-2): SQTIHQWPATLVQPVGSPLSLECTVEGTSNPNLYWYRQAAGRGLQLLFYSVGIGQISSEVPQNLSASRPQDRQFILSSKKLLLSDSGFYLCAWSLGQGDGYTFGSGTRLTVV.

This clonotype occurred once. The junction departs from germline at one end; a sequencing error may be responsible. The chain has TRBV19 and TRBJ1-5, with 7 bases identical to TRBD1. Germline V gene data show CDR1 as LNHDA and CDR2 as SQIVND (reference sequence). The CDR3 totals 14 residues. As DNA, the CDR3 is TGTGCCAGTACCACCTTTACAGGGGATCAGCCCCAGAATTTT. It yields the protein CASTTFTGDQPQNF.

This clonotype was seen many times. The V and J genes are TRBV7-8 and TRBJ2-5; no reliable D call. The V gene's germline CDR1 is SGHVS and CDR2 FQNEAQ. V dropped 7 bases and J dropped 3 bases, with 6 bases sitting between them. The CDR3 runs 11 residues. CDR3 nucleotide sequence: TGTGCCAGCACTGGGGAAGAGACCCAGTACTTC. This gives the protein CASTGEETQYF.

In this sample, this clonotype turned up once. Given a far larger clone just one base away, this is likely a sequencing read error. This CDR3 reads CASSLGGQGVSPPHF. CDR3 nucleotide sequence: TGTGCCAGCAGCTTAGGGGGACAGGGGGTCTCACCCCCCCACTTT. The V gene is TRBV13, the J gene TRBJ1-1; 11 positions agree with TRBD1. The CDR3 loop spans 15 amino acids. Germline lookup yields CDR1 PRHDT and CDR2 FYEKMQ (reference sequence).

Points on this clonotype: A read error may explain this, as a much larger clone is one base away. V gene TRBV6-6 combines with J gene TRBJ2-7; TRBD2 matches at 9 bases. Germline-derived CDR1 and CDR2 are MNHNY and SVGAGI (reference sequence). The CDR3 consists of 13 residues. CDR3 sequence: CAGRQREDYEQYF. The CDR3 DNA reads TGTGCCGGCAGACAGCGGGAGGACTACGAGCAGTACTTC.

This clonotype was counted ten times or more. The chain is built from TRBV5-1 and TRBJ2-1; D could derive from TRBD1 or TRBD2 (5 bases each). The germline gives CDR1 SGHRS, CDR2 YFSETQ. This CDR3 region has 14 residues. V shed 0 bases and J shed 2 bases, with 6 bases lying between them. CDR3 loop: CASSLEGPYNEQFF. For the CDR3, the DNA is TGCGCCAGCAGCTTGGAGGGACCCTACAATGAGCAGTTCTTC.

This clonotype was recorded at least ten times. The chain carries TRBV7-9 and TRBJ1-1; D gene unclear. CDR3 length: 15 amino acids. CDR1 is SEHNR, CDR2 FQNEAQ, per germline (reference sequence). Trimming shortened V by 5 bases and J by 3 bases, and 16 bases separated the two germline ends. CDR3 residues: CASSPPGLGDTEAFF. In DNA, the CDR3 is TGTGCCAGCAGCCCGCCCGGCCTCGGGGACACTGAAGCTTTCTTT.

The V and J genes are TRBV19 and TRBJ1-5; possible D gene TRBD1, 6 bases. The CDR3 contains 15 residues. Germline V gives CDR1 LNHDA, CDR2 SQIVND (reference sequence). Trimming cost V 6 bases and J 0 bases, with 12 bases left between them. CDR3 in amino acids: CASSQMDSSNQPQHF. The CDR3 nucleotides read TGTGCCAGTAGCCAAATGGACAGTAGCAATCAGCCCCAGCATTTT. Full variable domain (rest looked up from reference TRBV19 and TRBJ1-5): DGGITQSPKYLFRKEGQNVTLSCEQNLNHDAMYWYRQDPGQGLRLIYYSQIVNDFQKGDIAEGYSVSREKKESFPLTVTSAQKNPTAFYLCASSQMDSSNQPQHFGDGTRLSIL.

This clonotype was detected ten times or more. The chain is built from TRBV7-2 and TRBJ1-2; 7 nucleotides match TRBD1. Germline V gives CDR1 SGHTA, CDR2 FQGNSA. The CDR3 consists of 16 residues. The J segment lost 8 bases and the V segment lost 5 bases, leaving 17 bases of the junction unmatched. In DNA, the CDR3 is TGTGCCAGCAGCCAGGGGCTAGGTCACCAGGGGGACGGCTACACCTTC. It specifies CASSQGLGHQGDGYTF. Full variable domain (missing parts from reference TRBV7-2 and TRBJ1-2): GAGVSQSPSNKVTEKGKDVELRCDPISGHTALYWYRQSLGQGLEFLIYFQGNSAPDKSGLPSDRFSAERTGGSVSTLTIQRTQQEDSAVYLCASSQGLGHQGDGYTFGSGTRLTVV.

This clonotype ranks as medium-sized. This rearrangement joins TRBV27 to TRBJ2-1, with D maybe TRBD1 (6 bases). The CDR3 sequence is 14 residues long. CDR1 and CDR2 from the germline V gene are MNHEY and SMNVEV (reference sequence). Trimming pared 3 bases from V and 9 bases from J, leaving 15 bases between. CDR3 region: CASSFQGNALEQFF. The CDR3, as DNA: TGTGCCAGCAGTTTCCAGGGGAATGCTCTTGAGCAGTTCTTC.

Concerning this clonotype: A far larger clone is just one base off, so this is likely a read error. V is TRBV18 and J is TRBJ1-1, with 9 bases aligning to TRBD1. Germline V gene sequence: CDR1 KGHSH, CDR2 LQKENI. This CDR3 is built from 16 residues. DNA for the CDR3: TGTGCCAGCTCACCGTTCCGGGACAGGGCTAAAGATACGCAGTGTTTT. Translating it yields CASSPFRDRAKDTQCF.

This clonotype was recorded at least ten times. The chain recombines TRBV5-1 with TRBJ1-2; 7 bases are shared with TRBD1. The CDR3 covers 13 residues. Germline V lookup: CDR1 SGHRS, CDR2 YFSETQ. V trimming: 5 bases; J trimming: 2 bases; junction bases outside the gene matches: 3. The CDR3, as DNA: TGCGCCAGCAGTCCGGACAGGAACTATGGCTACACCTTC. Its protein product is CASSPDRNYGYTF.

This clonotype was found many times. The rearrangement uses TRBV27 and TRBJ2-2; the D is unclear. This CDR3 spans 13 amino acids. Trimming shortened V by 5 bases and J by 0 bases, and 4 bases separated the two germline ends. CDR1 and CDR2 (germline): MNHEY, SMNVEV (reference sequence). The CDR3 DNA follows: TGTGCCAGCAGTCCCACGAACACCGGGGAGCTGTTTTTT. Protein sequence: CASSPTNTGELFF.

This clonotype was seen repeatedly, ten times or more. In DNA, the CDR3 is TGCAGCGTTGAGGCAGGGGGATCCTACGAGCAGTACTTC. Translated: CSVEAGGSYEQYF. The chain couples TRBV29-1 to TRBJ2-7; 7 bases match TRBD1. J lost 1 base, V lost 3 bases, and 3 bases had no gene match. Germline V gene sequence: CDR1 SQVTM, CDR2 ANQGSEA. This CDR3 region has 13 residues.